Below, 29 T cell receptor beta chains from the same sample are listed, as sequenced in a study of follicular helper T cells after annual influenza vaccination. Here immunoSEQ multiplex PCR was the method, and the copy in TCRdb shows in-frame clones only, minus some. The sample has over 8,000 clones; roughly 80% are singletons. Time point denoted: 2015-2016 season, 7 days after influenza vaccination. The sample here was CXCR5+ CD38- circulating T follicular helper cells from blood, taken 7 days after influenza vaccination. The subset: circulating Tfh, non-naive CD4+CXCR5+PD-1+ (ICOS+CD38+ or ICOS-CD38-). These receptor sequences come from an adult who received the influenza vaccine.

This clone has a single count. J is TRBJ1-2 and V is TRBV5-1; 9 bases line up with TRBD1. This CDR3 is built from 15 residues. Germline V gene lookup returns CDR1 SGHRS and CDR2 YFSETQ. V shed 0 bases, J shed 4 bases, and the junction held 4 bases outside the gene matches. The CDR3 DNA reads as TGCGCCAGCAGCTTGGGGACAGGGGAGAGCTATGGCTACACCTTC. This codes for CASSLGTGESYGYTF.

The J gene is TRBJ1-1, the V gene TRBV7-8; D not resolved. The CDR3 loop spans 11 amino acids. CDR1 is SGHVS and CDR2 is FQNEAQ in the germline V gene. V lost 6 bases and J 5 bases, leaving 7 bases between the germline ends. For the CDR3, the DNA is TGTGCCAGCAGGGATGAGACTGAAGCTTTCTTT. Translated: CASRDETEAFF.

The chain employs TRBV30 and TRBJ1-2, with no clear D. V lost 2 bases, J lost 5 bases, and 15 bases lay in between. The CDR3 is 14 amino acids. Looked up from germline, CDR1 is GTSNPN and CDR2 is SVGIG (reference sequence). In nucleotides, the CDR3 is TGTGCCTGGAGTAGCTCAGTTTTGGGATATGGCTACACCTTC. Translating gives CAWSSSVLGYGYTF.

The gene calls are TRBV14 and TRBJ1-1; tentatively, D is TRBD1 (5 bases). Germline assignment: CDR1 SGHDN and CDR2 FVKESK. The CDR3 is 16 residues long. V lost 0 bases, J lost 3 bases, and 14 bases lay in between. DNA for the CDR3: TGTGCCAGCAGCCAAGATTTCGGGGGTAGGGACACTGAAGCTTTCTTT. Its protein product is CASSQDFGGRDTEAFF.

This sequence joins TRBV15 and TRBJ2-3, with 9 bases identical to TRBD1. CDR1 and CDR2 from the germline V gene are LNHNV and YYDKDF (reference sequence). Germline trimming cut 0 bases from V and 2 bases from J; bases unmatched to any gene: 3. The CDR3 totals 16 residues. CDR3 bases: TGTGCCACCAGCAGAGATACAGGGGGCTTCACAGATACGCAGTATTTT. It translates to CATSRDTGGFTDTQYF.

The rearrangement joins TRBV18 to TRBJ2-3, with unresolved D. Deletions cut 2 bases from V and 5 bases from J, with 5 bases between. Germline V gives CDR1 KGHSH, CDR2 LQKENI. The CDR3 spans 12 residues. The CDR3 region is CASSPVKDTQYF. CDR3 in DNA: TGTGCCAGCTCACCAGTAAAAGATACGCAGTATTTT.

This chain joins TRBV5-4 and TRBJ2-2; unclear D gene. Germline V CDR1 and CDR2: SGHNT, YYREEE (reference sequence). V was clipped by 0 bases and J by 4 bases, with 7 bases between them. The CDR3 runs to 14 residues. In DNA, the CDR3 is TGTGCCAGCAGCTTGGAGCTAATCACCGGGGAGCTGTTTTTT. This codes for CASSLELITGELFF.

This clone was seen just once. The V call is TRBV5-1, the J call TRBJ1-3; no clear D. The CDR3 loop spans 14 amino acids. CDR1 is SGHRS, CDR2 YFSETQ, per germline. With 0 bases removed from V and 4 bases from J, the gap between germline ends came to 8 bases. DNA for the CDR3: TGCGCCAGCAGCTTGGAGGGATCCGGAAACACCATATATTTT. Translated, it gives CASSLEGSGNTIYF.

The CDR3 reads CASKEGNSYEQYF. The CDR3 region has the DNA TGTGCCAGTAAAGAGGGGAACTCCTACGAGCAGTACTTC. The chain couples TRBV19 to TRBJ2-7; D tentatively reads TRBD1 or TRBD2 (5 bases each). The germline V gene encodes CDR1 LNHDA and CDR2 SQIVND (reference sequence). The CDR3 loop spans 13 amino acids. V was cut by 7 bases and J by 0 bases, with 10 bases left in between.

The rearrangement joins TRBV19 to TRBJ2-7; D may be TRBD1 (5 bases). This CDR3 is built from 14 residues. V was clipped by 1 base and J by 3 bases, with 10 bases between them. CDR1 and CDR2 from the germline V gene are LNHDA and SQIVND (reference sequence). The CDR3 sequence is CASSIGGIGYEQYF. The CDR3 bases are TGTGCCAGTAGTATAGGGGGCATAGGCTACGAGCAGTACTTC.

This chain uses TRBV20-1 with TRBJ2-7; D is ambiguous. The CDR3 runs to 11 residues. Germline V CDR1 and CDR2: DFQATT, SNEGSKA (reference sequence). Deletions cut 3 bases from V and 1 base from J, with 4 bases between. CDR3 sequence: CSASGSYEQYF. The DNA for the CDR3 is TGCAGTGCTAGCGGATCCTACGAGCAGTACTTC.

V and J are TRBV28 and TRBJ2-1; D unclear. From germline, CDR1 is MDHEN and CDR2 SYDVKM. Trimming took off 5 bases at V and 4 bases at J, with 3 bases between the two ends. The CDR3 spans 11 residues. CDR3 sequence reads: CASSRYNEQFF. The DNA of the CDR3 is TGTGCCAGCAGTCGTTACAATGAGCAGTTCTTC.

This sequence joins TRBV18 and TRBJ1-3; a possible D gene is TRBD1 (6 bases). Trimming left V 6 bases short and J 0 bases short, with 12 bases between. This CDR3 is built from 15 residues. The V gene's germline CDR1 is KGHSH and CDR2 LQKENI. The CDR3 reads CASSADSDSGNTIYF. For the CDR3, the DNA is TGTGCCAGCTCCGCGGACAGTGACTCTGGAAACACCATATATTTT.

This CDR3 reads CASSSWDIQYF. The CDR3 DNA reads as TGTGCCAGCAGCTCTTGGGACATTCAGTACTTC. The chain is built from TRBV7-2 and TRBJ2-4; D gene ambiguous. V lost 4 bases to trimming and J lost 8 bases, with 6 bases between them. The CDR3 is made up of 11 amino acids. Germline-derived CDR1 and CDR2 are SGHTA and FQGNSA.

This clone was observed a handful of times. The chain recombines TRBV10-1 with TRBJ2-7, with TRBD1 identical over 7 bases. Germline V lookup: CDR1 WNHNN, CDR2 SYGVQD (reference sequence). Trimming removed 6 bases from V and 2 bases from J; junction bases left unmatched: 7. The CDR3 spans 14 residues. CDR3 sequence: CASRPGQMTYEQYF. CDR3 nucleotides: TGCGCCAGCAGGCCGGGACAGATGACCTACGAGCAGTACTTC.

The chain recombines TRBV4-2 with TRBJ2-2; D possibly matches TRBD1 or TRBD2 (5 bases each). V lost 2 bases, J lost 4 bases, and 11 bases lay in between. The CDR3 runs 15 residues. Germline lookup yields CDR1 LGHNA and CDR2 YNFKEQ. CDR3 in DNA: TGTGCCAGCAGCCAACGGGACGGCCCCACCGGGGAGCTGTTTTTT. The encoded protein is CASSQRDGPTGELFF.

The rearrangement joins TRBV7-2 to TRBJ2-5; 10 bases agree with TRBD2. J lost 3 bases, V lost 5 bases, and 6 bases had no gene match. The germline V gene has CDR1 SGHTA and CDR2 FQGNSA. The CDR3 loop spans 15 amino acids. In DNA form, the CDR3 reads TGTGCCAGCAGCCCACAAGCGGGGGGGGAAGAGACCCAGTACTTC. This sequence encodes CASSPQAGGEETQYF.

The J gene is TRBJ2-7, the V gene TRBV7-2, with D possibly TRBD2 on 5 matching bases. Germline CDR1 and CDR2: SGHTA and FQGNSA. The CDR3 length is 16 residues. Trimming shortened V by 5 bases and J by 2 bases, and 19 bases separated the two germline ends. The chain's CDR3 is CASSPESNSVAYEQYF. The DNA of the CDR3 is TGTGCCAGCAGCCCCGAGTCCAATAGCGTCGCCTACGAGCAGTACTTC.

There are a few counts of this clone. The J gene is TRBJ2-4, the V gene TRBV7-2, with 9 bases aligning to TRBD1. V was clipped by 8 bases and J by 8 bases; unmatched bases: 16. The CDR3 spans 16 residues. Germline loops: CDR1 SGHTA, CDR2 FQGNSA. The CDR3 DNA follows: TGTGCCAGCGCTAACGCTCCGGGACAGGGTAGGGACATTCAGTACTTC. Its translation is CASANAPGQGRDIQYF.

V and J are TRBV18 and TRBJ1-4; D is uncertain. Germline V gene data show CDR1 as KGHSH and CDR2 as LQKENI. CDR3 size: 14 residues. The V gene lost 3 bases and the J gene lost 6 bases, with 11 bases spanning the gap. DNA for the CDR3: TGTGCCAGCTCACCGCGGGAGAGCGATGAAAAACTGTTTTTT. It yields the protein CASSPRESDEKLFF.

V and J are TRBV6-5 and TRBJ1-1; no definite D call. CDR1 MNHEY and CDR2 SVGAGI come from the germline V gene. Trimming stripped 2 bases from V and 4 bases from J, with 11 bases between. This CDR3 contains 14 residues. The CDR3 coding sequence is TGTGCCAGCAGTTACGCGGGTTATTCCACTGAAGCTTTCTTT. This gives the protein CASSYAGYSTEAFF.

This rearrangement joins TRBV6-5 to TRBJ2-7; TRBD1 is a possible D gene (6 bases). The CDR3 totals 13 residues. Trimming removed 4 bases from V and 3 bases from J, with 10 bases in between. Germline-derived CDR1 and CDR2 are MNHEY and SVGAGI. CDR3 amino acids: CASSFPGDYEQYF. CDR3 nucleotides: TGTGCCAGCAGTTTTCCAGGGGACTACGAGCAGTACTTC.

The CDR3 is CASSSGAGFEQYF. The CDR3 region has the DNA TGTGCCAGCAGCTCGGGAGCAGGGTTCGAGCAGTACTTC. J is TRBJ2-7 and V is TRBV7-2; perhaps TRBD2 as D (6 bases). Per the germline V gene, CDR1 is SGHTA and CDR2 is FQGNSA. V lost 4 bases, J lost 6 bases, and 13 bases lay in between. The CDR3 extends over 13 amino acids.

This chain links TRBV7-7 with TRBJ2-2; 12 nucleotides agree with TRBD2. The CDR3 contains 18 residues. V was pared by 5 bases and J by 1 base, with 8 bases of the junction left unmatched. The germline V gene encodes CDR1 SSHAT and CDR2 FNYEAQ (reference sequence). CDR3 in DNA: TGTGCCAGCAGCCAACAACCTAGCGGGGGGGAGAACACCGGGGAGCTGTTTTTT. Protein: CASSQQPSGGENTGELFF.

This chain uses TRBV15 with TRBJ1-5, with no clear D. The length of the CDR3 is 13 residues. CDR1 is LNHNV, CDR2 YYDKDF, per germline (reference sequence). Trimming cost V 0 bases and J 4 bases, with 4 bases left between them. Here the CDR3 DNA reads TGTGCCACCAGCAGAGATCCGAATCAGCCCCAGCATTTT. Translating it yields CATSRDPNQPQHF.

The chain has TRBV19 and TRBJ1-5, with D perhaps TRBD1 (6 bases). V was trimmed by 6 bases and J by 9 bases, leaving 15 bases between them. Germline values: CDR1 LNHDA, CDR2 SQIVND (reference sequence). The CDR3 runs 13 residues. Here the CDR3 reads CASSPTGPRPQHF. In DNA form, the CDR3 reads TGTGCCAGTAGCCCCACAGGGCCCAGGCCCCAGCATTTT.

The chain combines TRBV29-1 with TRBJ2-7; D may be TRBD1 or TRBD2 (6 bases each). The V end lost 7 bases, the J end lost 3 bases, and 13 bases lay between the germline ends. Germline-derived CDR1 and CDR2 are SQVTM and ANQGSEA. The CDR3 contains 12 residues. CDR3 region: CSGRQEGYEQYF. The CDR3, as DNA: TGCAGCGGTCGACAGGAGGGCTACGAGCAGTACTTC.

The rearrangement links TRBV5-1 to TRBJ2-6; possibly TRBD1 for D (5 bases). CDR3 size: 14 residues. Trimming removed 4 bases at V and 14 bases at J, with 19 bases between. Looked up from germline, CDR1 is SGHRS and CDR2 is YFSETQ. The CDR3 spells CASSESTGSPILTF. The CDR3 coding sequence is TGCGCCAGCAGCGAATCAACAGGTTCCCCCATCCTGACTTTC.

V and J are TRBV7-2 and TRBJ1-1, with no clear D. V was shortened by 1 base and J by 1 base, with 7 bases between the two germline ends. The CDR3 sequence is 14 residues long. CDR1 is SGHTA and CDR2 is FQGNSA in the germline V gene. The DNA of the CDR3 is TGTGCCAGCAGCTTAGACTCCCCGAACACTGAAGCTTTCTTT. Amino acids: CASSLDSPNTEAFF.